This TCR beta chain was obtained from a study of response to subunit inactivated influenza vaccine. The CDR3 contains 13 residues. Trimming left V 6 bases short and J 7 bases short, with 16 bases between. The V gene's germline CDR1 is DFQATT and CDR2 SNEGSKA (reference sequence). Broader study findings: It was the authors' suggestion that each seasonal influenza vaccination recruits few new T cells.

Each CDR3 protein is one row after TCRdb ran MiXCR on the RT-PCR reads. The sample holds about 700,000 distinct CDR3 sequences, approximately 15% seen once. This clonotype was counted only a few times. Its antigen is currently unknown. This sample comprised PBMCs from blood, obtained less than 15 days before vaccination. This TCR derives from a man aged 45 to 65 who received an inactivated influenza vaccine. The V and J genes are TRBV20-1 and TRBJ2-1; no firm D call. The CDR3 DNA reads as TGCAGTGCCAGCCCCCCCGTAAAAAATGAGCAGTTCTTC. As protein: CSASPPVKNEQFF.